A single sample is the source of the 5 T cell receptor beta chains below, sequenced in a study of T cell responses to AZD1222 COVID-19 vaccine. Libraries were prepared by immunoSEQ multiplex PCR; TCRdb keeps only in-frame clonotypes and omits some of them. The sample lists approximately 150,000 clones; roughly 92% were seen once. Here the sequenced sample was peripheral blood, taken on day 0 of AZD1222 vaccination. These receptors were obtained from an adult in good health.

The genes are TRBV5-4 and TRBJ1-1; D remains unclear. The CDR3 spans 13 residues. Per the germline V gene, CDR1 is SGHNT and CDR2 is YYREEE (reference sequence). Trimming shortened V by 4 bases and J by 4 bases, and 11 bases separated the two germline ends. CDR3 region: CASSIGRGTEAFF. The CDR3, as DNA: TGTGCCAGCAGCATAGGACGAGGCACTGAAGCTTTCTTT.

This clone was seen a single time. The V call is TRBV28, the J call TRBJ1-3, with D unclear. The V end lost 8 bases, the J end lost 8 bases, and 19 bases lay between the germline ends. Germline values: CDR1 MDHEN, CDR2 SYDVKM. The CDR3 is 14 amino acids. The CDR3 bases are TGTGCCAGCGATGGCGTCTCCTCCGGGGACACCATATATTTT. Translated: CASDGVSSGDTIYF.

The J gene is TRBJ1-2, the V gene TRBV5-1, with 7 nucleotides matching TRBD1. CDR3 length equals 15 residues. From germline, CDR1 is SGHRS and CDR2 YFSETQ. The V and J ends lost 0 bases and 3 bases, in that order; junction bases with no gene match: 5. The CDR3 DNA reads TGCGCCAGCAGCTTGGGGAGGGGGCAAGACTATGGCTACACCTTC. Its protein product is CASSLGRGQDYGYTF.

V gene TRBV10-3 combines with J gene TRBJ1-5; TRBD1 might be the D (5 bases). The V and J ends lost 8 bases and 7 bases respectively, with 18 bases between them. This CDR3 contains 14 residues. Germline V lookup: CDR1 ENHRY, CDR2 SYGVKD. This CDR3 reads CAISTGGGDQPQHF. The CDR3 DNA reads as TGTGCCATCTCTACCGGGGGAGGGGACCAGCCCCAGCATTTT.

This chain links TRBV18 with TRBJ1-1; D perhaps matches TRBD1 (5 bases). The V gene lost 8 bases and the J gene lost 1 base, with 17 bases spanning the gap. Germline V CDR1 and CDR2: KGHSH, LQKENI. The CDR3 consists of 15 residues. CDR3 region: CASTKIVGTNTEAFF. CDR3 in DNA: TGTGCCAGCACCAAGATTGTAGGGACGAACACTGAAGCTTTCTTT.